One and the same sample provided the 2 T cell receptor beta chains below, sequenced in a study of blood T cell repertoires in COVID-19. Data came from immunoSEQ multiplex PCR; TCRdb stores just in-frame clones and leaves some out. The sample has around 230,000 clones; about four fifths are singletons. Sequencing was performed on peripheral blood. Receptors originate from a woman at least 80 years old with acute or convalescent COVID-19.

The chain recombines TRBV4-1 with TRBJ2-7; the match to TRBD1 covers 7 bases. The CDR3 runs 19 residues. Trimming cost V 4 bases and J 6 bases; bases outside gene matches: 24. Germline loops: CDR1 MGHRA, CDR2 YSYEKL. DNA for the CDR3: TGCGCCAGCAGCCCAAGATTAGGGGGCCAAGCAAAAGGACGGGGCGAGCAGTACTTC. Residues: CASSPRLGGQAKGRGEQYF.

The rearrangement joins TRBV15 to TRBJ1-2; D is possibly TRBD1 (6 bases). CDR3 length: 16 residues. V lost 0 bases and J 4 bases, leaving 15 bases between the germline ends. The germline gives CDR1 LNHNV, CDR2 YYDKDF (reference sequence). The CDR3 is CATSRDRLQGSYGYTF. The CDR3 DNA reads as TGTGCCACCAGCAGAGATCGCCTACAGGGATCCTATGGCTACACCTTC.